The 5 T cell receptor beta chains below come from one sample, sequenced in a study of blood T cell repertoires in COVID-19. Libraries were prepared by immunoSEQ multiplex PCR; TCRdb keeps only in-frame clonotypes and omits some of them. Among about 74,000 clones listed, 75% to 80% were seen once. Material: peripheral blood. Receptors originate from a human donor in a cohort sampled during active COVID-19.

The J gene is TRBJ1-1, the V gene TRBV11-2; TRBD1 matches at 11 bases. The CDR3 runs 15 residues. Germline CDR1 SGHAT, CDR2 FQNNGV. J lost 4 bases, V lost 5 bases, and 6 bases had no gene match. CDR3 residues: CASSRVGTGGTEAFF. The CDR3, as DNA: TGTGCCAGCAGCCGGGTAGGGACAGGGGGCACTGAAGCTTTCTTT.

This clone showed up just a few times. This chain uses TRBV6-1 with TRBJ1-3; 9 nucleotides align to TRBD1. The V gene end was trimmed by 3 bases and the J gene end by 4 bases; junction bases not matched to a gene: 7. Germline V gene data show CDR1 as MNHNS and CDR2 as SASEGT. The CDR3 consists of 16 residues. CDR3 in amino acids: CASSDGTGLAGNTIYF. CDR3 coding DNA: TGTGCCAGCAGTGACGGGACAGGGTTGGCGGGAAACACCATATATTTT.

Notes on this clone: This CDR3 is also generated by other DNA sequences in the sample. The genes are TRBV5-1 and TRBJ2-3; the match to TRBD2 covers 11 bases. The CDR3 runs to 15 residues. Trimming removed 1 base from V and 3 bases from J; junction bases left unmatched: 1. CDR1 SGHRS and CDR2 YFSETQ come from the germline V gene. The CDR3 reads CASSLTSGSTDTQYF. CDR3 sequence (DNA): TGCGCCAGCAGCTTGACTAGCGGGAGTACAGATACGCAGTATTTT.

The chain couples TRBV5-1 to TRBJ2-7, with TRBD1 matching 7 bases. The J segment lost 0 bases and the V segment lost 2 bases, leaving 8 bases of the junction unmatched. The CDR3 totals 16 residues. Per the germline V gene, CDR1 is SGHRS and CDR2 is YFSETQ. CDR3 sequence reads: CASSFGDSRSSYEQYF. The CDR3 DNA reads TGCGCCAGCAGCTTTGGGGACAGCCGAAGCTCCTACGAGCAGTACTTC.

This clone was seen repeatedly, ten times or more. V is TRBV27 and J is TRBJ1-4; TRBD1 might be the D (5 bases). V was trimmed by 3 bases and J by 3 bases, leaving 11 bases between them. This CDR3 has 15 amino acids. Germline CDR1 is MNHEY and CDR2 is SMNVEV (reference sequence). CDR3 region: CASSFREGANEKLFF. CDR3 in DNA: TGTGCCAGCAGTTTCAGGGAAGGAGCTAATGAAAAACTGTTTTTT.